Sequencing of this T cell receptor beta chain was carried out in a study of monozygotic twins with cystic fibrosis. Clones were sequenced by immunoSEQ multiplex PCR, and TCRdb holds only the in-frame ones, with some missing. This table holds 34,000 or so clones, 85% to 95% found once. CDR3 length equals 16 residues. The germline V gene encodes CDR1 SGHVS and CDR2 FNYEAQ. V lost 5 bases and J lost 1; bases outside the gene matches: 7. This clonotype originated in a boy aged 2 to 10 with cystic fibrosis. The V gene is TRBV7-6, the J gene TRBJ2-2; TRBD2 matches at 7 bases. The sequencing sample was made of blood. CDR3 amino acids: CASSTLGRGNTGELFF. CDR3 sequence (DNA): TGTGCCAGCAGCACTCTAGGGAGGGGGAACACCGGGGAGCTGTTTTTT.